One sample yielded the 18 T cell receptor beta chains listed below, sequenced in a study of blood T cell repertoires in COVID-19. TCRdb's table, derived via immunoSEQ multiplex PCR, lists solely in-frame clones and lacks some. This table has 70,000 to 95,000 clones, 88% appearing once. The specimen was peripheral blood. The source of these receptors is a man in his 70s with acute or convalescent COVID-19.

The chain joins TRBV3-1 (or the pseudogene TRBV3-2) to TRBJ1-1, with 10 bases that match TRBD1. The length of the CDR3 is 14 residues. Trimming took 6 bases from V and 3 from J; bases not matched to a gene: 4. Per the germline V gene, CDR1 is LGHDT and CDR2 is YNNKEL (reference sequence). CDR3 in DNA: TGTGCCAGCAGAACCGGGACAGGGGACACTGAAGCTTTCTTT. Amino acids: CASRTGTGDTEAFF.

The CDR3 coding sequence is TGTGCCAGCAGCCTTCTAGAAAACACTGAAGCTTTCTTT. This translates into CASSLLENTEAFF. The chain employs TRBV3-1 (or the pseudogene TRBV3-2) and TRBJ1-1; the D is unclear. There are 13 residues in the CDR3. V was pared by 4 bases and J by 2 bases, with 8 bases between. Germline V gene sequence: CDR1 LGHDT, CDR2 YNNKEL (reference sequence).

This clone was detected once. J is TRBJ2-1 and V is TRBV29-1; 10 bases agree with TRBD2. Trimming at V came to 4 bases and at J to 4 bases, leaving 10 bases not matched to a gene. CDR1 and CDR2 from the germline V gene are SQVTM and ANQGSEA. CDR3 length: 16 amino acids. CDR3 DNA sequence: TGCAGCGTTGGACCGGCTAGCGGGAGTAGGTACAATGAGCAGTTCTTC. It specifies CSVGPASGSRYNEQFF.

The chain couples TRBV28 to TRBJ1-2; TRBD1 might be the D (6 bases). The CDR3 is 13 residues long. V was clipped by 7 bases and J by 4 bases, with 13 bases between them. In germline, CDR1 is MDHEN, CDR2 SYDVKM. DNA for the CDR3: TGTGCCAGCACTCAGAGGGGGACCTATGGCTACACCTTC. Translating gives CASTQRGTYGYTF.

J is TRBJ2-7 and V is TRBV6-2 or TRBV6-3; 7 bases line up with TRBD2. The CDR3 is 15 amino acids. V trimming: 6 bases; J trimming: 2 bases; junction bases outside the gene matches: 10. The germline gives CDR1 MNHEY, CDR2 SVGEGT. Here the CDR3 reads CASSARGTIPYEQYF. For the CDR3, the DNA is TGTGCCAGCAGCGCCCGTGGGACTATCCCCTACGAGCAGTACTTC.

This clone occurred a few times. This rearrangement joins TRBV19 to TRBJ2-7, with 7 nucleotides matching TRBD2. The germline V gene encodes CDR1 LNHDA and CDR2 SQIVND (reference sequence). The CDR3 runs 13 residues. The J segment lost 6 bases and the V segment lost 6 bases, leaving 8 bases of the junction unmatched. CDR3 nucleotide sequence: TGTGCCAGTAGCACCCTCGGGGGGACCGAGCAGTACTTC. It is translated as CASSTLGGTEQYF. The full variable domain, in which reference TRBV19 and TRBJ2-7 provide the parts outside the CDR3, is DGGITQSPKYLFRKEGQNVTLSCEQNLNHDAMYWYRQDPGQGLRLIYYSQIVNDFQKGDIAEGYSVSREKKESFPLTVTSAQKNPTAFYLCASSTLGGTEQYFGPGTRLTVT.

The chain carries TRBV6-1 and TRBJ2-3; the match to TRBD2 covers 13 bases. Germline V gene lookup returns CDR1 MNHNS and CDR2 SASEGT. Trimming cost V 5 bases and J 1 base; bases outside gene matches: 3. This CDR3 has 16 residues. The CDR3 is CASSQGLAGGTDTQYF. The DNA of the CDR3 is TGTGCCAGCAGTCAAGGACTAGCGGGGGGCACAGATACGCAGTATTTT.

The V call is TRBV27, the J call TRBJ1-5; D possibly corresponds to TRBD1 (5 bases). Germline loops: CDR1 MNHEY, CDR2 SMNVEV (reference sequence). Trimming removed 5 bases from V and 4 bases from J, with 12 bases in between. The CDR3 totals 14 residues. DNA of the CDR3: TGTGCCAGCAGTCCCCAGGGTCTGAATCAGCCCCAGCATTTT. Its translation is CASSPQGLNQPQHF.

The chain is built from TRBV10-3 and TRBJ1-1; 10 bases agree with TRBD1. Per the germline V gene, CDR1 is ENHRY and CDR2 is SYGVKD. V dropped 11 bases and J dropped 3; count of bases not matched to a gene: 6. The CDR3 covers 13 residues. The CDR3 DNA reads as TGTGCCGCTAGACAGGGGGCTGACACTGAAGCTTTCTTT. It yields the protein CAARQGADTEAFF.

The J gene is TRBJ2-7, the V gene TRBV9, with a weak D call TRBD1 (6 bases). Germline CDR1 is SGDLS and CDR2 is YYNGEE. Trimming shortened V by 0 bases and J by 2 bases, and 9 bases separated the two germline ends. The CDR3 length is 14 residues. The CDR3 DNA is TGTGCCAGCAGCGTAGAGGGACAAACCTACGAGCAGTACTTC. Its protein is CASSVEGQTYEQYF.

This sequence joins TRBV12-3 or TRBV12-4 and TRBJ1-2; unclear D gene. Between the trimmed V and J ends, which lost 5 bases and 4 bases, there was a span of 8 bases. CDR3 length: 12 amino acids. CDR3: CASSPTVYGYTF. The CDR3 bases are TGTGCCAGCAGTCCCACAGTCTATGGCTACACCTTC.

The sample holds a few counts of this clone. This chain joins TRBV3-1 (or the pseudogene TRBV3-2) and TRBJ1-2, with D possibly matching TRBD1 (6 bases). Germline values: CDR1 LGHDT, CDR2 YNNKEL (reference sequence). The CDR3 runs 14 residues. V lost 4 bases and J 5 bases, leaving 14 bases between the germline ends. As DNA, the CDR3 is TGTGCCAGCAGCCTCACGGACAGCAATTATGGCTACACCTTC. Residues: CASSLTDSNYGYTF.

The rearrangement links TRBV11-2 to TRBJ2-1, with 8 bases lining up with TRBD1. This CDR3 contains 16 residues. Trimming cost V 5 bases and J 7 bases; bases outside gene matches: 13. The germline gives CDR1 SGHAT, CDR2 FQNNGV. The CDR3 bases are TGTGCCAGCAGCCTACGACAGGGGACGGCGTTGAATGAGCAGTTCTTC. It yields the protein CASSLRQGTALNEQFF.

The chain recombines TRBV28 with TRBJ1-3, with D uncertain. This CDR3 spans 11 amino acids. V was shortened by 10 bases and J by 4 bases, with 8 bases between the two germline ends. Germline loops: CDR1 MDHEN, CDR2 SYDVKM. Here the CDR3 reads CATASGNTIYF. As DNA, the CDR3 is TGTGCCACAGCGTCCGGAAACACCATATATTTT.

This clone was picked up one time. This rearrangement joins TRBV6-5 to TRBJ1-1; unclear D gene. In germline, CDR1 is MNHEY, CDR2 SVGAGI. This CDR3 spans 15 amino acids. Trimming took off 0 bases at V and 1 base at J, with 9 bases between the two ends. The DNA of the CDR3 is TGTGCCAGCAGTTACTCGAGTCTACCGAACACTGAAGCTTTCTTT. Translation gives CASSYSSLPNTEAFF.

This clone appeared once. The genes are TRBV30 and TRBJ2-7, with D unclear. This CDR3 spans 13 amino acids. V lost 0 bases and J 5 bases, leaving 11 bases between the germline ends. The germline gives CDR1 GTSNPN, CDR2 SVGIG (reference sequence). CDR3 bases: TGTGCCTGGAGTGTACTAAAAGGCAACGAGCAGTACTTC. Its protein is CAWSVLKGNEQYF.

The chain links TRBV11-2 to TRBJ2-2; TRBD1 agrees at 7 bases. The CDR3 runs 17 residues. The ends lost 1 base at V and 7 bases at J; junction bases unmatched: 12. CDR1 and CDR2 from the germline V gene are SGHAT and FQNNGV. CDR3 amino acids: CASSLGTFPGGIGELFF. DNA of the CDR3: TGTGCCAGCAGCTTAGGAACTTTTCCAGGGGGTATCGGGGAGCTGTTTTTT.

The chain links TRBV7-2 to TRBJ2-1, with 9 bases fitting TRBD2. The J segment lost 8 bases and the V segment lost 5 bases, leaving 7 bases of the junction unmatched. The CDR3 has 14 residues. CDR1 is SGHTA and CDR2 is FQGNSA in the germline V gene. The CDR3 DNA sequence: TGTGCCAGCAGCACCCCGGGACTAGCATATGAGCAGTTCTTC. Protein product: CASSTPGLAYEQFF.